A single sample gave rise to the 24 T cell receptor beta chains below, sequenced in a study of CD8 T cells in Susac syndrome (dated by TCRdb to about 2019). The library relied on the immunoSEQ multiplex PCR assay. RNA was extracted using the RNeasy kit, and roughly 0.5 to 1 microgram was reverse transcribed with random hexamers. TCRdb itself trimmed the public reads at Q25 with fastp, ran MiXCR and retained productive beta chains. Every CDR3 protein is listed once, alongside the most common genes and DNA of its rows. The sample table records around 120,000 distinct CDR3 sequences; 85% to 95% of these occur just once. In total, the top ten clones hold 0.093% of the sample. What was sequenced was CD4+ T cells from PBMCs. The receptors were sampled from a human donor with multiple sclerosis.

The chain joins TRBV7-9 to TRBJ1-5, with D possibly TRBD1 on 6 matching bases. Germline loops: CDR1 SEHNR, CDR2 FQNEAQ (reference sequence). This CDR3 contains 15 residues. V was pared by 2 bases and J by 4 bases, with 12 bases between. CDR3: CASSLTQGGNQPQHF. Here the CDR3 DNA reads TGTGCCAGCAGCTTAACACAGGGCGGAAATCAGCCCCAGCATTTT.

The chain is built from TRBV6-5 and TRBJ2-3; D ambiguous. The CDR3 is made up of 14 amino acids. Germline loops: CDR1 MNHEY, CDR2 SVGAGI. Deletions cut 3 bases from V and 2 bases from J, with 9 bases between. The CDR3 reads CASSYKRPTDTQYF. CDR3 bases: TGTGCCAGCAGTTATAAACGGCCCACAGATACGCAGTATTTT.

The genes are TRBV6-6 and TRBJ2-5; 8 positions agree with TRBD1. Germline-derived CDR1 and CDR2 are MNHNY and SVGAGI (reference sequence). Unmatched junction bases numbered 7, after V lost 2 bases and J lost 5 bases. The CDR3 is made up of 15 amino acids. The CDR3 coding sequence is TGTGCCAGCAGTTACACCCCGGACAGGGCTGAGACCCAGTACTTC. Translating gives CASSYTPDRAETQYF.

The chain recombines TRBV30 with TRBJ1-2; no clear D gene. This CDR3 region has 12 residues. From germline, CDR1 is GTSNPN and CDR2 SVGIG (reference sequence). Trimming left V 0 bases short and J 8 bases short, with 10 bases between. CDR3 protein: CAWSVWTLGYTF. The CDR3 nucleotides read TGTGCCTGGAGTGTATGGACTCTCGGCTACACCTTC.

The chain recombines TRBV18 with TRBJ2-1; the D call may be TRBD1 or TRBD2 (7 bases each). V lost 3 bases to trimming and J lost 7 bases, with 16 bases between them. Germline V gives CDR1 KGHSH, CDR2 LQKENI. The CDR3 has 15 residues. In nucleotides, the CDR3 is TGTGCCAGCTCACCCTCAGGGGGGGCTCAGAATGAGCAGTTCTTC. This translates into CASSPSGGAQNEQFF. The full variable domain, with the rest looked up from reference TRBV18 and TRBJ2-1, is NAGVMQNPRHLVRRRGQEARLRCSPMKGHSHVYWYRQLPEEGLKFMVYLQKENIIDESGMPKERFSAEFPKEGPSILRIQQVVRGDSAAYFCASSPSGGAQNEQFFGPGTRLTVL.

This chain links TRBV7-3 with TRBJ2-3, with 7 positions matching TRBD2. The CDR3 is 13 residues long. V lost 6 bases to trimming and J lost 7 bases; unmatched junction nucleotides: 7. CDR1 and CDR2 (germline): SGHTA, FQGTGA. Here the CDR3 DNA reads TGTGCCAGCAGTGGGGAGGGGTTCAATACGCAGTATTTT. Its translation is CASSGEGFNTQYF.

The chain carries TRBV5-6 and TRBJ2-5, with a possible D match to TRBD2 (5 bases). The V gene's germline CDR1 is SGHDT and CDR2 YYEEEE. The CDR3 is made up of 14 amino acids. V shed 4 bases and J shed 5 bases, with 15 bases lying between them. CDR3 region: CASSRAGFGETQYF. DNA for the CDR3: TGTGCCAGCAGCCGTGCGGGTTTTGGGGAGACCCAGTACTTC.

CDR3 amino acids: CASTLVGNTIYF. CDR3 DNA sequence: TGTGCCAGCACCTTAGTTGGAAACACCATATATTTT. V and J are TRBV28 and TRBJ1-3; D not certain. V shed 7 bases and J shed 3 bases, with 7 bases lying between them. This CDR3 has 12 amino acids. Per germline, CDR1 MDHEN and CDR2 SYDVKM.

This clonotype was counted once. The rearrangement links TRBV6-1 to TRBJ1-1, with D tentatively TRBD1 (6 bases). The length of the CDR3 is 14 residues. V was shortened by 0 bases and J by 6 bases, with 11 bases between the two germline ends. Germline V gives CDR1 MNHNS, CDR2 SASEGT. This chain's CDR3 is CASSEAGGRPEAFF. CDR3 DNA sequence: TGTGCCAGCAGTGAAGCGGGGGGCAGGCCTGAAGCTTTCTTT.

The chain employs TRBV7-9 and TRBJ1-1; TRBD1 might be the D (5 bases). V lost 2 bases to trimming and J lost 4 bases, with 14 bases between them. In germline, CDR1 is SEHNR, CDR2 FQNEAQ (reference sequence). This CDR3 spans 15 amino acids. In nucleotides, the CDR3 is TGTGCCAGCAGCTTACCGGGAAGGGGTGGCACTGAAGCTTTCTTT. It is translated as CASSLPGRGGTEAFF.

The gene calls are TRBV20-1 and TRBJ1-4; no clear D. The V end was cut by 3 bases, the J end by 3 bases, with 2 bases between. The CDR3 has 11 amino acids. Germline CDR1 is DFQATT and CDR2 is SNEGSKA (reference sequence). The CDR3 DNA is TGCAGTGCTAGGGCTAATGAAAAACTGTTTTTT. It translates to CSARANEKLFF.

This rearrangement joins TRBV28 to TRBJ2-7; D is unclear. Germline assignment: CDR1 MDHEN and CDR2 SYDVKM. The CDR3 is made up of 15 amino acids. V was shortened by 5 bases and J by 3 bases, with 17 bases between the two germline ends. CDR3 coding DNA: TGTGCCAGCAGTCCCGGTGGTAGGACCGACTACGAGCAGTACTTC. Encoded protein: CASSPGGRTDYEQYF.

The chain links TRBV5-1 to TRBJ2-3, with 8 bases matching TRBD1. The germline gives CDR1 SGHRS, CDR2 YFSETQ. The V gene end was trimmed by 5 bases and the J gene end by 4 bases; junction bases not matched to a gene: 3. This CDR3 has 13 residues. The CDR3 reads CASRTGGADTQYF. The CDR3, as DNA: TGCGCCAGCAGAACAGGGGGAGCAGATACGCAGTATTTT.

This chain uses TRBV2 with TRBJ1-6; D uncertain. In germline, CDR1 is SNHLY, CDR2 FYNNEI. Trimming took off 3 bases at V and 7 bases at J, with 16 bases between the two ends. The length of the CDR3 is 16 residues. CDR3 bases: TGTGCCAGCAGTGATATCCGGGCCCCTAGCAATTCACCCCTCCACTTT. Translation gives CASSDIRAPSNSPLHF.

V and J are TRBV7-9 and TRBJ1-2, with TRBD1 identical over 10 bases. The junction had 12 bases not matched to a gene; V was cut back by 1 base and J by 7 bases. CDR3 length: 17 amino acids. Germline CDR1 reads SEHNR; CDR2 reads FQNEAQ (reference sequence). This chain's CDR3 is CASSLGGTGVSFGGYTF. CDR3 nucleotide sequence: TGTGCCAGCAGCTTAGGAGGGACAGGGGTTTCTTTCGGTGGCTACACCTTC.

The chain uses TRBV3-1 and TRBJ1-3; a possible D gene is TRBD1 (6 bases). Germline lookup yields CDR1 LGHDT and CDR2 YNNKEL (reference sequence). The CDR3 length is 16 residues. V was trimmed by 3 bases and J by 0 bases, leaving 12 bases between them. As DNA, the CDR3 is TGTGCCAGCAGCCAGCGACAGGCCAACTCTGGAAACACCATATATTTT. Protein sequence: CASSQRQANSGNTIYF.

V is TRBV4-3 and J is TRBJ1-1, with 7 nucleotides matching TRBD1. V trimming: 3 bases; J trimming: 1 base; junction bases outside the gene matches: 8. Germline CDR1 is LGHNA and CDR2 is YSLEER. CDR3 length: 16 amino acids. CDR3 residues: CASSQRAGGWNTEAFF. The CDR3 nucleotides are TGCGCCAGCAGCCAGAGAGCAGGGGGGTGGAACACTGAAGCTTTCTTT.

The chain is built from TRBV12-3 or TRBV12-4 and TRBJ2-1; TRBD2 matches 9 bases. This CDR3 is built from 15 residues. With V trimmed by 5 bases and J by 6 bases, 8 bases remained unmatched. CDR3 bases: TGTGCCAGCAGTCAGCGGGGGGACCCTACCAATGAGCAGTTCTTC. This translates into CASSQRGDPTNEQFF.

CDR3 protein: CASSLRANVLTF. The CDR3 nucleotides are TGTGCCAGCAGCTTAAGGGCCAACGTCCTGACTTTC. The rearrangement links TRBV5-6 to TRBJ2-6; no firm D call. V lost 2 bases to trimming and J lost 5 bases, with 2 bases between them. The CDR3 length is 12 residues. Germline assignment: CDR1 SGHDT and CDR2 YYEEEE. The variable domain in full, completed from reference TRBV5-6 and TRBJ2-6, reads DAGVTQSPTHLIKTRGQQVTLRCSPKSGHDTVSWYQQALGQGPQFIFQYYEEEERQRGNFPDRFSGHQFPNYSSELNVNALLLGDSALYLCASSLRANVLTFGAGSRLTVL.

This chain connects TRBV7-2 to TRBJ2-1; D might be TRBD1 (6 bases). Germline V CDR1 and CDR2: SGHTA, FQGNSA. V was pared by 1 base and J by 9 bases, with 10 bases between. The CDR3 has 13 residues. Here the CDR3 DNA reads TGTGCCAGCAGCTTAGGTGGGACAACTGAGCAGTTCTTC. Translated: CASSLGGTTEQFF.

J is TRBJ2-2 and V is TRBV11-2; 8 nucleotides agree with TRBD1. Germline lookup yields CDR1 SGHAT and CDR2 FQNNGV. The J segment lost 2 bases and the V segment lost 2 bases, leaving 7 bases of the junction unmatched. CDR3 length: 17 amino acids. The CDR3 reads CASSLRLAGGNTGELFF. The CDR3 region has the DNA TGTGCCAGCAGCTTACGTTTGGCAGGGGGCAACACCGGGGAGCTGTTTTTT.

In this sample, this clonotype turned up once. J is TRBJ2-5 and V is TRBV5-1; unclear D gene. Trimming stripped 1 base from V and 4 bases from J, with 11 bases between. Germline assignment: CDR1 SGHRS and CDR2 YFSETQ. This CDR3 region has 14 residues. The DNA for the CDR3 is TGCGCCAGCAGCTTGTCACCAGGACGAGAGACCCAGTACTTC. This sequence encodes CASSLSPGRETQYF.

V usage is TRBV9 and J usage is TRBJ1-1; D not certain. From germline, CDR1 is SGDLS and CDR2 YYNGEE. V lost 0 bases to trimming and J lost 4 bases, with 10 bases between them. The length of the CDR3 is 14 residues. The CDR3 protein is CASSVVGSSTEAFF. As DNA, the CDR3 is TGTGCCAGCAGCGTAGTGGGCAGCAGCACTGAAGCTTTCTTT.

The chain links TRBV7-9 to TRBJ2-1, with 13 bases that match TRBD2. Unmatched junction bases numbered 4, after V lost 5 bases and J lost 6 bases. The CDR3 covers 15 residues. Germline V gene lookup returns CDR1 SEHNR and CDR2 FQNEAQ (reference sequence). The CDR3 nucleotides are TGTGCCAGCAGCCCAAGACTAGCGGGGGGCAATGAGCAGTTCTTC. Translating it yields CASSPRLAGGNEQFF.